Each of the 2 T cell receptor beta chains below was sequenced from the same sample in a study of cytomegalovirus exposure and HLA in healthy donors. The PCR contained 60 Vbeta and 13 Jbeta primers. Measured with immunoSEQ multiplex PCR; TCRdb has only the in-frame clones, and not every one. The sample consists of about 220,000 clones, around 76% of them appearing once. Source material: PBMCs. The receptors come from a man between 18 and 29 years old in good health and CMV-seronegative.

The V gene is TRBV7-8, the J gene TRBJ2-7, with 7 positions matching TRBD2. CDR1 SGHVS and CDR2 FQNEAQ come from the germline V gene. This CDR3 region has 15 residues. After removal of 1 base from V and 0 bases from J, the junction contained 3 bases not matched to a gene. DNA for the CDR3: TGTGCCAGCAGCTTAGACAGCGGGACCTCCTACGAGCAGTACTTC. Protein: CASSLDSGTSYEQYF.

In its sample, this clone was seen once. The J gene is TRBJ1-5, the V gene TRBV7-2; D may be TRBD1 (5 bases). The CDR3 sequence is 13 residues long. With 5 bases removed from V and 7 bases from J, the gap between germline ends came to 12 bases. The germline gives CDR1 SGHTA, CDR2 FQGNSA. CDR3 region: CASSQRGYQPQHF. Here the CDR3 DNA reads TGTGCCAGCAGCCAACGGGGGTACCAGCCCCAGCATTTT.